This record looks at one T cell receptor beta chain sequence and its context. Clinical history reported by participants formed the basis on which cohorts were assigned. These data belong to a study of blood T cell repertoires in COVID-19. As processed by the authors: Amplification from reference gene primers served as the basis for estimated nucleated cell counts. Assay used: immunoSEQ multiplex PCR; TCRdb lists only in-frame clones, some missing. Clone size and V and J calls were adopted from that table, with D and trimming inferred from the DNA. The profile shows about 140,000 clones, about nine tenths of them singletons. Germline lookup yields CDR1 MDHEN and CDR2 SYDVKM. Trimming removed 0 bases from V and 7 bases from J; junction bases left unmatched: 11. There are 18 residues in the CDR3.

Sequencing used PBMCs or T cells enriched from blood (not recorded which). The TCR was taken from a man between 60 and 75 years old who had recovered from COVID-19. The chain is built from TRBV28 and TRBJ1-5; 11 bases fit TRBD1. The CDR3 region has the DNA TGTGCCAGCAGTTTATGGGTCCTTAGGACAGGGGGCGGGCAGCCCCAGCATTTT. It codes for CASSLWVLRTGGGQPQHF.